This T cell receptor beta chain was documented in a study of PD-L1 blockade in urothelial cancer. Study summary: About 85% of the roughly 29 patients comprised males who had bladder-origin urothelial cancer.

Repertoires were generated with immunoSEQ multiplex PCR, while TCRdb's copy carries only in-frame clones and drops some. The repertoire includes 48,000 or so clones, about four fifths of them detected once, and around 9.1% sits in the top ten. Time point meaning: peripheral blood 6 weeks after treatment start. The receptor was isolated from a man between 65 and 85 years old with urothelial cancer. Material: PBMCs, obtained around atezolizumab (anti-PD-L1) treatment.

CDR3 coding DNA: TGTGCCAGCAGCTTATGGGGCCCCGGGTTGAATGAGCAGTTCTTC. It codes for CASSLWGPGLNEQFF. The V and J genes are TRBV7-3 and TRBJ2-1, with a weak D call TRBD1 (5 bases). The CDR3 loop spans 15 amino acids. Germline V gene sequence: CDR1 SGHTA, CDR2 FQGTGA. Trimming stripped 2 bases from V and 7 bases from J, with 15 bases between. The variable domain in full, completed from reference TRBV7-3 and TRBJ2-1, reads GAGVSQTPSNKVTEKGKYVELRCDPISGHTALYWYRQSLGQGPEFLIYFQGTGAADDSGLPNDRFFAVRPEGSVSTLKIQRTERGDSAVYLCASSLWGPGLNEQFFGPGTRLTVL.